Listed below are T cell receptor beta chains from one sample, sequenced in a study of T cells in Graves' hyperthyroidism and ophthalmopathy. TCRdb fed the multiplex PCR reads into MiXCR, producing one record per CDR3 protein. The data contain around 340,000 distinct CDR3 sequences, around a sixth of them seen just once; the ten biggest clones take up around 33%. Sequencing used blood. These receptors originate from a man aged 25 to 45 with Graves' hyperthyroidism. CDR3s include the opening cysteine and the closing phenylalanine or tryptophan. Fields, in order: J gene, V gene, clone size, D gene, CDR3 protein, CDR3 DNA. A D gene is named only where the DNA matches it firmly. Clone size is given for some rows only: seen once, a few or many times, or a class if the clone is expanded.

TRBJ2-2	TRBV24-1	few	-	CATSDPGTKITGELFF	TGTGCCACCAGTGACCCCGGGACCAAAATCACCGGGGAGCTGTTTTTT
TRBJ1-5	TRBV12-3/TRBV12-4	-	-	CASSGEVQPQHF	TGTGCCAGCAGTGGGGAGGTTCAGCCCCAGCATTTT
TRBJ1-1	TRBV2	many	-	CASSEEDPTEAFF	TGTGCCAGCAGTGAGGAGGATCCCACTGAAGCTTTCTTT
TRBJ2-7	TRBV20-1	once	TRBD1	CSARDRVMSYEQYF	TGCAGTGCTAGGGACAGGGTTATGTCCTACGAGCAGTACTTC
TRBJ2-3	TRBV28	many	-	CASSFPGPVDTQYF	TGTGCCAGCAGTTTTCCCGGCCCGGTAGATACGCAGTATTTT
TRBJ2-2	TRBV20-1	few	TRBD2	CSATGLAGGRGSGGELFF	TGCAGTGCAACGGGACTAGCGGGAGGCCGGGGCTCCGGCGGGGAGCTGTTTTTT
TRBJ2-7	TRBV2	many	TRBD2	CASRSSGTSYEQYF	TGTGCCAGCAGGAGTAGCGGGACCTCCTACGAGCAGTACTTC
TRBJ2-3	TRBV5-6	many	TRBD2	CASSPLAGVRDTQYF	TGTGCCAGCAGCCCCCTAGCGGGAGTTAGAGATACGCAGTATTTT
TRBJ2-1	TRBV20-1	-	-	CSARDFQAPRARNEQFF	TGCAGTGCTAGAGATTTCCAAGCACCGAGGGCGCGCAATGAGCAGTTCTTC
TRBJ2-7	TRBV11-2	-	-	CASSLGTDLSYEQYF	TGTGCCAGCAGCTTAGGGACAGATCTGTCCTACGAGCAGTACTTC
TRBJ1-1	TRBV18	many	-	CASSNTEAFF	TGTGCCAGTTCCAACACTGAAGCTTTCTTT
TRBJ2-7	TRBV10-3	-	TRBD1	CAINEDGQGAYEQYF	TGTGCCATCAACGAGGATGGTCAGGGGGCCTACGAGCAGTACTTC
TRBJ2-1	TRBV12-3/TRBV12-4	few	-	CASSLEPYTGDNEQFF	TGTGCCAGCAGTTTAGAGCCGTACACCGGAGACAATGAGCAGTTCTTC
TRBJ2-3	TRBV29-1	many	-	CSAHGTSTDTQYF	TGCAGCGCTCACGGGACAAGCACAGATACGCAGTATTTT
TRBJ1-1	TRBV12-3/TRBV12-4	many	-	CANLKTGGHEAFF	TGTGCCAACCTGAAGACCGGGGGGCATGAAGCTTTCTTT
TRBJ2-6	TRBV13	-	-	CVSSLGSSGANVLTF	TGTGTCAGCAGCTTAGGTTCCTCGGGGGCCAACGTCCTGACTTTC
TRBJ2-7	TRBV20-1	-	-	CSALAARYEQYF	TGCAGTGCGTTAGCGGCCCGATACGAGCAGTACTTC
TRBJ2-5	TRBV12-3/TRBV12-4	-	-	CASSSRGEVVRETQYF	TGTGCCAGCAGTTCCCGGGGAGAGGTGGTTCGAGAGACCCAGTACTTC
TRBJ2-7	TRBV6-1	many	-	CASSPRDQAYEQYF	TGTGCCAGCAGTCCTCGGGACCAGGCCTACGAGCAGTACTTC
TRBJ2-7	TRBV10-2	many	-	CASSGRYGGEQYF	TGCGCCAGCTCGGGCAGGTATGGGGGCGAGCAGTACTTC
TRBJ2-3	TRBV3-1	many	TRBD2	CASSQTGTSGDTQYF	TGTGCCAGCAGCCAAACCGGGACTAGCGGAGATACGCAGTATTTT
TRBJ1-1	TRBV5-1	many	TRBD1	CASSLGQGWDTEAFF	TGCGCCAGCAGCTTGGGACAGGGTTGGGACACTGAAGCTTTCTTT
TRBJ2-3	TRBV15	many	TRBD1	CATSRGRGRGDTQYF	TGTGCCACCAGCAGAGGAAGGGGCAGGGGGGATACGCAGTATTTT
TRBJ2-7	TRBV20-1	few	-	CSAPGRGYEQYF	TGCAGTGCTCCAGGAAGGGGCTACGAGCAGTACTTC
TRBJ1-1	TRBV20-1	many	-	CSARSPGGRAEAFF	TGCAGTGCTAGATCTCCGGGGGGAAGGGCTGAAGCTTTCTTT
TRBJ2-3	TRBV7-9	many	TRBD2	CASSLVGTSGSGGDTQYF	TGTGCCAGCAGCTTAGTCGGGACTAGCGGGAGTGGAGGAGATACGCAGTATTTT